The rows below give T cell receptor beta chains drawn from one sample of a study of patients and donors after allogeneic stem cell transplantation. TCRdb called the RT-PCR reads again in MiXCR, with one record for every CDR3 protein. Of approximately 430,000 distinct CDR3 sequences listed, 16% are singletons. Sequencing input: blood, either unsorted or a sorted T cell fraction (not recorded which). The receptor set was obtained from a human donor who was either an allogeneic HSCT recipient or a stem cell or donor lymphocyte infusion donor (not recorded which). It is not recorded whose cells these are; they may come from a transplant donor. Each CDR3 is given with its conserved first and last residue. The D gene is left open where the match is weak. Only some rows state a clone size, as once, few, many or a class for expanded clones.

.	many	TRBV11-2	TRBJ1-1	CASSLDGAEAFF	TGTGCCAGCAGCTTAGACGGGGCTGAAGCTTTCTTT
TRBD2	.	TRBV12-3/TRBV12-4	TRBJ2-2	CASSGGGLTGELFF	TGTGCCAGCAGCGGGGGGGGCCTCACCGGGGAGCTGTTTTTT
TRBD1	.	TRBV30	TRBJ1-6	CAWIRQGGSPLHF	TGTGCCTGGATTAGACAGGGGGGATCACCCCTCCACTTT
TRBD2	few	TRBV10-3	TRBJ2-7	CAISMSGKGYEQYF	TGTGCCATCAGCATGAGCGGGAAGGGCTACGAGCAGTACTTC
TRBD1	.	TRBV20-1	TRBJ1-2	CSARRQGGTYGYTF	TGCAGTGCTAGAAGGCAGGGGGGGACCTATGGCTACACCTTC
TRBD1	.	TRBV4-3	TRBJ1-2	CASSQAPTGAGGYTF	TGCGCCAGCAGCCAAGCCCCGACAGGGGCGGGAGGCTACACCTTC
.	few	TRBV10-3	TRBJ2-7	CAISEGTGQVAQYF	TGTGCCATCAGTGAGGGGACCGGCCAGGTCGCGCAGTACTTC
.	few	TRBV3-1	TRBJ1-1	CASSLPGVKYTEAFF	TGTGCCAGCAGCCTCCCCGGGGTGAAATACACTGAAGCTTTCTTT
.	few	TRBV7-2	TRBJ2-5	CASSLGRTPYQETQYF	TGTGCCAGCAGCTTAGGCAGGACACCGTACCAAGAGACCCAGTACTTC
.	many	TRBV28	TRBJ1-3	CASSPPSGGGSGNTIYF	TGTGCCAGCAGTCCCCCATCCGGAGGGGGATCTGGAAACACCATATATTTT
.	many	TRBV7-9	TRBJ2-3	CASSFWGGADTQYF	TGTGCCAGCAGCTTTTGGGGAGGCGCAGATACGCAGTATTTT
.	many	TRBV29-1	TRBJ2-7	CSVDVGNEQYF	TGCAGCGTTGACGTGGGAAACGAGCAGTACTTC
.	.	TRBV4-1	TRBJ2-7	CASSQDKATLYEQYF	TGCGCCAGCAGCCAAGATAAGGCCACCCTCTACGAGCAGTACTTC
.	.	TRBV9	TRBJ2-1	CASSVGGTPSSYNEQFF	TGTGCCAGCAGCGTAGGAGGGACTCCTAGCTCCTACAATGAGCAGTTCTTC
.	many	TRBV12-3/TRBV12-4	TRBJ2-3	CASSLVKGTDTQYF	TGTGCCAGCAGTTTAGTGAAGGGCACAGATACGCAGTATTTT
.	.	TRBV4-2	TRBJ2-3	CASGGRDTDTQYF	TGTGCCAGCGGGGGCAGGGACACAGATACGCAGTATTTT
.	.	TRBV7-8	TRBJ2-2	CASSYRRGDTGELFF	TGTGCCAGCAGCTACCGTCGCGGGGACACCGGGGAGCTGTTTTTT
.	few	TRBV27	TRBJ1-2	CASSFGLKRGYTF	TGTGCCAGCAGTTTCGGGCTCAAAAGAGGCTACACCTTC
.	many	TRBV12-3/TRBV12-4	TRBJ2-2	CASSSPRRRRNTGELFF	TGTGCCAGCAGTTCCCCCAGGCGGCGGAGGAACACCGGGGAGCTGTTTTTT
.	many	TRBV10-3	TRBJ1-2	CAISAAGESGYTF	TGTGCCATCAGTGCCGCAGGAGAGAGTGGCTACACCTTC
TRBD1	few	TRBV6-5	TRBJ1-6	CASSYRTGGVGSPLHF	TGTGCCAGCAGTTACCGGACAGGGGGCGTTGGGTCACCCCTCCACTTT
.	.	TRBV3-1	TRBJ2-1	CASSQDRVFRNEQFF	TGTGCCAGCAGCCAAGACAGGGTTTTTCGCAATGAGCAGTTCTTC
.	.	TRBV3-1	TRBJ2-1	CASRGNNEQFF	TGTGCCAGCCGGGGAAACAATGAGCAGTTCTTC
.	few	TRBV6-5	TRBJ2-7	CASSARYEQYF	TGTGCCAGCAGCGCCAGATACGAGCAGTACTTC
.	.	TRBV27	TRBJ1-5	CASTPHGTRNQPQHF	TGTGCCAGCACTCCTCACGGCACACGCAATCAGCCCCAGCATTTT
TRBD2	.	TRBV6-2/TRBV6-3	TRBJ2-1	CASSYSTLAGEKPYNEQFF	TGTGCCAGCAGTTACTCGACCCTAGCGGGGGAAAAGCCCTACAATGAGCAGTTCTTC
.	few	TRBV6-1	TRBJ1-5	CASSEGDGFKAQHF	TGTGCCAGCAGTGAAGGGGACGGATTCAAGGCCCAGCATTTT
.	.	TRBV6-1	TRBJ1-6	CASSRQGLPNSPLHF	TGTGCCAGCAGTCGGCAGGGCCTTCCTAATTCACCCCTCCACTTT
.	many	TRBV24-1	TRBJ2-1	CATSDSRPPSYNEQFF	TGTGCCACCAGTGATTCCCGCCCCCCTTCCTACAATGAGCAGTTCTTC
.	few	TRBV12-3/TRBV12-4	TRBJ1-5	CASKWRGENSNQPQHF	TGTGCCAGCAAATGGAGAGGGGAAAATAGCAATCAGCCCCAGCATTTT
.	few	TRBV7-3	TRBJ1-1	CASSFLMGTEAFF	TGTGCCAGCAGCTTTCTAATGGGCACTGAAGCTTTCTTT
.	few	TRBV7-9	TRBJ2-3	CASSPRVRSEVTDTQYF	TGTGCCAGCAGCCCTCGGGTGAGGTCGGAGGTTACAGATACGCAGTATTTT
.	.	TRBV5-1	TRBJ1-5	CASSLSEGGQPQHF	TGCGCCAGCAGCTTATCGGAGGGTGGTCAGCCCCAGCATTTT
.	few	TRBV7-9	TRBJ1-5	CASSHRGDDQPQHF	TGTGCCAGCAGCCATCGGGGAGACGATCAGCCCCAGCATTTT
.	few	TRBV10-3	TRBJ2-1	CAIDAGLNNEQFF	TGTGCCATCGATGCTGGGCTCAACAATGAGCAGTTCTTC
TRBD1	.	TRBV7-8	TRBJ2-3	CASSLGQQGAGTDTQYF	TGTGCCAGCAGCTTAGGGCAACAGGGGGCCGGCACAGATACGCAGTATTTT
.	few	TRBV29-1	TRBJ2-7	CSVSQPGQYF	TGCAGCGTTTCCCAACCCGGGCAGTACTTC
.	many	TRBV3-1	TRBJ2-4	CASSLQTDPQSIQYF	TGTGCCAGCAGCCTACAGACAGACCCTCAAAGCATTCAGTACTTC
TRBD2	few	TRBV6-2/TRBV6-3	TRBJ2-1	CASSYSLAGGDGEQFF	TGTGCCAGCAGTTATAGTCTAGCGGGGGGGGATGGAGAGCAGTTCTTC
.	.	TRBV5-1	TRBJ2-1	CASSLGEGGSYNEQFF	TGCGCCAGCAGCTTGGGGGAGGGGGGCTCCTACAATGAGCAGTTCTTC
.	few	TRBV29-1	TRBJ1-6	CSVDACRGRNNSPLHF	TGCAGCGTTGACGCCTGCCGGGGACGGAATAATTCACCCCTCCACTTT
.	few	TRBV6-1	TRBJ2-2	CASSPGIARPTGELFF	TGTGCCAGCAGTCCTGGGATAGCGCGTCCAACCGGGGAGCTGTTTTTT
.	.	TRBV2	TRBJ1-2	CASSEPRSLGYGYTF	TGTGCCAGCAGTGAGCCTAGGAGCCTCGGGTATGGCTACACCTTC
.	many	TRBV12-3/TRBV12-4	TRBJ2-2	CASSLMTVNTGELFF	TGTGCCAGCAGCTTAATGACAGTTAACACCGGGGAGCTGTTTTTT